This T cell receptor (beta chain) was obtained from a study of blood T cell repertoires in COVID-19. Study summary: The cDNA or gDNA used as material had been derived from T cells, B-cell-depleted T cells, or PBMCs.

Participant age was about 18 to 89 years, and participants resided in fewer than 25 US areas. Among Cohort 3 donors, those recovered had two negative PCRs, clearance, or symptom resolution. Germline V gene sequence: CDR1 MNHEY, CDR2 SVGEGT. V shed 0 bases, J shed 4 bases, and the junction held 10 bases outside the gene matches. CDR3 length: 18 amino acids. TCRdb's copy holds only in-frame clones and misses some; the assay was immunoSEQ multiplex PCR. The sample yields some 300,000 clones, nearly 90% seen once. The source material was PBMCs or T cells enriched from blood (not recorded which). J is TRBJ2-1 and V is TRBV6-2 or TRBV6-3; TRBD1 aligns across 9 bases. This receptor was taken from a woman younger than 45 who had recovered from COVID-19. CDR3 loop: CASSYSRDRDWVYNEQFF. In nucleotides, the CDR3 is TGTGCCAGCAGTTACTCGAGGGACAGGGATTGGGTTTACAATGAGCAGTTCTTC.